Below are 19 T cell receptor beta chains sequenced from a single sample in a study of cytomegalovirus exposure and HLA in healthy donors. Assay: immunoSEQ multiplex PCR; the TCRdb copy retains only in-frame clones and omits some. Seen here are 150,000 to 200,000 clones, more than 80% observed once, and the top ten hold about 7%. What was sequenced was PBMCs. Receptors originate from a young man in good health and CMV-seropositive.

This clone was picked up a small number of times. The J gene is TRBJ2-2, the V gene TRBV4-1; D perhaps matches TRBD1 (5 bases). V was trimmed by 1 base and J by 4 bases, leaving 7 bases between them. This CDR3 spans 14 amino acids. CDR1 is MGHRA and CDR2 is YSYEKL in the germline V gene. The CDR3 loop is CASSQGQRTGELFF. The CDR3 DNA reads as TGCGCCAGCAGCCAAGGACAGCGCACCGGGGAGCTGTTTTTT.

This chain uses TRBV5-6 with TRBJ2-7; TRBD2 matches 7 bases. Germline loops: CDR1 SGHDT, CDR2 YYEEEE. This CDR3 is 15 amino acids long. Trimming cost V 0 bases and J 4 bases; bases outside gene matches: 7. The CDR3 region has the DNA TGTGCCAGCAGCTTGGGTCTAGCGGCATTATACGAGCAGTACTTC. Protein: CASSLGLAALYEQYF.

The chain uses TRBV15 and TRBJ1-5; 7 nucleotides line up with TRBD1. The CDR3 has 15 amino acids. The J segment lost 4 bases and the V segment lost 5 bases, leaving 8 bases of the junction unmatched. Germline V CDR1 and CDR2: LNHNV, YYDKDF (reference sequence). The CDR3 DNA reads TGTGCCACCAGCCCAGCGGCAGGGGGAAATCAGCCCCAGCATTTT. This translates into CATSPAAGGNQPQHF.

This sequence joins TRBV11-1 and TRBJ2-1; D gene uncertain. V gave up 3 bases and J gave up 4 bases, with 16 bases separating them. The V gene's germline CDR1 is SGHAT and CDR2 FQDESV (reference sequence). This CDR3 region has 16 residues. The CDR3 DNA sequence: TGTGCCAGCAGCTTGTCTCCAGCGCCGCCTTACAATGAGCAGTTCTTC. As protein: CASSLSPAPPYNEQFF.

This chain uses TRBV7-2 with TRBJ2-2, with D perhaps matching TRBD2 (5 bases). V was trimmed by 5 bases and J by 5 bases, leaving 12 bases between them. Germline assignment: CDR1 SGHTA and CDR2 FQGNSA. The CDR3 loop spans 14 amino acids. CDR3 residues: CASSTTRGTGELFF. The CDR3 coding sequence is TGTGCCAGCAGCACAACCCGGGGAACCGGGGAGCTGTTTTTT. Combining the CDR3 with reference TRBV7-2 and TRBJ2-2 gives the whole variable domain GAGVSQSPSNKVTEKGKDVELRCDPISGHTALYWYRQSLGQGLEFLIYFQGNSAPDKSGLPSDRFSAERTGGSVSTLTIQRTQQEDSAVYLCASSTTRGTGELFFGEGSRLTVL.

The J gene is TRBJ1-3, the V gene TRBV4-2; no clear D. Trimming cost V 3 bases and J 0 bases, with 12 bases left between them. Germline CDR1 reads LGHNA; CDR2 reads YNFKEQ. The CDR3 is 16 amino acids. For the CDR3, the DNA is TGTGCCAGCAGCCAGAGCGGCTCGAGCTCTGGAAACACCATATATTTT. Translation: CASSQSGSSSGNTIYF.

The V gene is TRBV7-6, the J gene TRBJ2-1; tentative D call: TRBD2 (5 bases). Germline assignment: CDR1 SGHVS and CDR2 FNYEAQ. This CDR3 region has 15 residues. Trimming took 3 bases from V and 0 from J, leaving 9 bases between them. CDR3 DNA sequence: TGTGCCAGCAGCTTCGGGGTACGCTCCTACAATGAGCAGTTCTTC. Translated, it gives CASSFGVRSYNEQFF.

CDR3 in DNA: TGTGCCAGCAGCCAAGCGGCGGGTGTGACCTACGAGCAGTACTTC. Its protein product is CASSQAAGVTYEQYF. The J gene is TRBJ2-7, the V gene TRBV4-2, with a possible D match to TRBD2 (5 bases). CDR1 is LGHNA, CDR2 YNFKEQ, per germline. The CDR3 covers 15 residues. V shed 1 base and J shed 2 bases, with 12 bases lying between them.

The V call is TRBV11-2, the J call TRBJ2-7, with D perhaps matching TRBD1 (5 bases). Between the trimmed V and J ends, which lost 5 bases and 0 bases, there was a span of 11 bases. The V gene's germline CDR1 is SGHAT and CDR2 FQNNGV. The CDR3 extends over 14 amino acids. The CDR3 spells CASSPQADSYEQYF. The CDR3 DNA reads as TGTGCCAGCAGCCCACAGGCCGACTCCTACGAGCAGTACTTC.

The chain joins TRBV30 to TRBJ2-1; 9 bases are shared with TRBD1. The ends lost 5 bases at V and 7 bases at J; junction bases unmatched: 6. Germline V gene lookup returns CDR1 GTSNPN and CDR2 SVGIG (reference sequence). This CDR3 contains 13 residues. CDR3 region: CAWGTGSGNEQFF. CDR3 sequence (DNA): TGTGCCTGGGGGACAGGGAGTGGTAATGAGCAGTTCTTC.

Concerning this clone: Additional DNA sequences in this sample encode the identical CDR3. The CDR3 DNA reads TGTGCCAGCAGTTTAGGCGGGAGCTCCTACAATGAGCAGTTCTTC. Its protein product is CASSLGGSSYNEQFF. The chain links TRBV27 to TRBJ2-1; 7 positions match TRBD2. Germline V gene sequence: CDR1 MNHEY, CDR2 SMNVEV (reference sequence). CDR3 length equals 15 residues. V shed 2 bases and J 0 bases; nucleotides not matched to a gene: 1.

The J gene is TRBJ1-1, the V gene TRBV6-5, with 8 bases fitting TRBD1. This CDR3 spans 15 amino acids. Germline values: CDR1 MNHEY, CDR2 SVGAGI. The V and J ends lost 2 bases and 4 bases, in that order; junction bases with no gene match: 6. The CDR3 sequence: CASSYLGQGATEAFF. The CDR3 nucleotides are TGTGCCAGCAGTTACCTCGGACAGGGAGCCACTGAAGCTTTCTTT.

To note about this clone: The sample has other DNA sequences that encode this CDR3 too. The chain has TRBV30 and TRBJ1-5; TRBD1 is a possible D gene (5 bases). Germline CDR1 GTSNPN, CDR2 SVGIG (reference sequence). V shed 0 bases and J shed 6 bases, with 9 bases lying between them. This CDR3 is built from 13 residues. The CDR3 DNA reads TGTGCCTGGAGTGTGGGGGGGGGTCAGCCCCAGCATTTT. Translation: CAWSVGGGQPQHF.

This chain connects TRBV27 to TRBJ1-4, with a possible D match to TRBD1 (6 bases). Germline V gene lookup returns CDR1 MNHEY and CDR2 SMNVEV (reference sequence). This CDR3 region has 13 residues. Between the trimmed V and J ends, which lost 11 bases and 5 bases, there was a span of 15 bases. CDR3 loop: CASGGHKNEKLFF. CDR3 sequence (DNA): TGTGCCTCTGGGGGACACAAAAATGAAAAACTGTTTTTT.

The chain recombines TRBV5-1 with TRBJ1-2; D gene ambiguous. The V gene lost 0 bases and the J gene lost 3 bases, with 3 bases spanning the gap. The CDR3 has 12 residues. CDR1 and CDR2 (germline): SGHRS, YFSETQ. CDR3 DNA: TGCGCCAGCAGCTTGGAGCACTATGGCTACACCTTC. Translated, it gives CASSLEHYGYTF.

This clone has a single count. The chain links TRBV25-1 to TRBJ1-1, with a tentative D call TRBD1 (6 bases). Germline V gene lookup returns CDR1 MGHDK and CDR2 SYGVNS. The V gene lost 8 bases and the J gene lost 7 bases, with 17 bases spanning the gap. This CDR3 spans 13 amino acids. The CDR3 spells CASGGRLTNEAFF. CDR3 bases: TGTGCCAGCGGGGGCCGGCTAACTAATGAAGCTTTCTTT.

The V and J genes are TRBV6-5 and TRBJ1-2; 7 bases agree with TRBD1. J gave up 1 base and V 6 bases, and 8 bases lay outside the gene matches. This CDR3 spans 15 amino acids. The germline V gene encodes CDR1 MNHEY and CDR2 SVGAGI. In nucleotides, the CDR3 is TGTGCCAGCAGCCCCGTTCAGGGGGGTAACTATGGCTACACCTTC. The encoded protein is CASSPVQGGNYGYTF.

The chain couples TRBV6-5 to TRBJ2-7; no reliable D call. Germline V CDR1 and CDR2: MNHEY, SVGAGI. Trimming pared 6 bases from V and 3 bases from J, leaving 18 bases between. This CDR3 is 15 amino acids long. The CDR3 bases are TGTGCCAGCAGGGAGCTCCGTGACGGAGACTACGAGCAGTACTTC. It yields the protein CASRELRDGDYEQYF.

This clone was observed once. This chain links TRBV7-3 with TRBJ2-2; D may be TRBD2 (6 bases). Germline V gene data show CDR1 as SGHTA and CDR2 as FQGTGA. This CDR3 spans 15 amino acids. Trimming pared 2 bases from V and 3 bases from J, leaving 10 bases between. The CDR3 reads CASSLYGGDTGELFF. In nucleotides, the CDR3 is TGTGCCAGCAGCTTATACGGGGGAGACACCGGGGAGCTGTTTTTT.